This T cell receptor (beta chain) was captured by sequencing in a study of cytomegalovirus exposure and HLA in healthy donors (dated by TCRdb to the late 2010s). Looking at the study overall: An earlier analysis of approximately 550 of the donors reported 250 to 300 Gb of sequence data and around 120 million unique TCR beta sequences from 150 million to 200 million T cells. Approximately 310 gigabases of sequencing data and 78 million or so unique TCR sequences were included in an early release covering under 650 HLA-typed donors. Among the approximately 400 genotyped donors, around 81% belonged to the genetic ancestry cluster associated with self-reported Caucasian donors. The study aimed to test whether signatures of past pathogen exposure could be identified by cataloging public T cell receptors. The study profiled the T cell repertoires of under 850 subjects by immunosequencing and related them to cytomegalovirus serostatus. Along with the approximately 700-subject first cohort, a separate validation cohort of over a hundred different subjects was used. High-throughput TCR immunosequencing, statistical association of individual TCRs with disease status, and machine learning were combined to predict cytomegalovirus infection status. In a later analysis, previously published TCR beta repertoires from hundreds of donors were re-analyzed and high-resolution HLA genotyping was added so that TCR occurrence patterns could be studied. In the later analysis, no new phenotypic data were used to find candidate immune exposures; instead, reliance was placed on TCR beta sequences and their occurrence across donors. An earlier analysis of several hundred of the donors applied high-throughput TCR beta sequencing to assess whether each TCR beta V gene segment acted as functional or pseudogenic. Alongside the repertoire data, information on donor age, sex, ethnicity and CMV serostatus was compiled. A later genetic analysis used genome-wide SNP genotypes for about 55% of the 666 donors, treating that subset as a discovery cohort. All discovery cohort repertoires had been generated using a single sequencing platform. HLA typing included class I and class II loci at four-digit resolution. The number of typed donors differed by locus: about 629-640 for A, B, C, DRB1 and DQB1; approximately 520 for DQA1; over 600 for DPA1; and about 450 for DPB1. Several DR-DQ haplotypes were handled as single units for association and clustering because linkage in the cohort was strong. Among about 390 genotyped donors of the cohort, an average of approximately 240,000 unique TCR beta nucleotide sequences were sequenced per donor, roughly 18% of them non-productive. Overall results and qualifications from the work: An association between a missense DCLRE1C variant and V-gene and J-gene trimming of TCR beta chains was found in a later genetic analysis and replicated in an independent cohort. Several of the top co-occurrence clusters appeared to be linked to parvovirus B19, influenza, CMV and Epstein-Barr virus, according to a later analysis. When HLA alleles, especially DR and DQ, strongly co-occurred, attributing TCR associations to individual alleles was difficult. In a later analysis, HLA-associated TCR beta chains were found to be more clonally expanded and to have lower generation probabilities than equally common non-associated chains. The study listed 150 to 200 TCR beta chains as associated with cytomegalovirus. In an earlier analysis of 587 of the donors, most TCR beta V segments were observed in productive rearrangements about 87% or about 30% of the time, broadly matching IMGT annotations. In a later analysis, most CMV-associated TCR beta chains were found to appear HLA-restricted, with HLA associations seemingly driven largely by CMV exposure. Compared with the roughly 670-donor mean, donors in an Asian-associated ancestry cluster had fewer N-insertions in productive TCRs, according to a later genetic analysis. While some public TCRs were present in many individuals, most TCR sequences turned up only very rarely across donors. Because the 87-base-pair reads could not distinguish some IMGT-functional V segments, including TRBV6-2 and TRBV6-3, those segments were excluded. Roughly uniform sequencing depth across donors was assumed in presence/absence analyses, although this assumption may not hold. In this cohort, only TCR beta chains were sequenced, and detectable features were limited by the absence of alpha or paired-chain data. The only immune exposure information available for the cohort was CMV serostatus. A few of the identified cytomegalovirus-associated TCR beta chains were confirmed in vitro to be specific for cytomegalovirus antigens. A later analysis found that TCR association rates varied across HLA loci, with DRB1 alleles showing the most associated TCRs and HLA-C alleles the fewest. A further reported finding was that TCR beta sequences accurately predicted the HLA-A and HLA-B alleles for most subjects in the first cohort. Linkage disequilibrium might explain the correlated functional status among segregating V segments, but an unknown experimental factor could not be ruled out. A cluster of highly shared sequence variants was judged likely to represent a technical artifact of the sequencing pipeline. The classifier was reported to diagnose cytomegalovirus status with high specificity and sensitivity in both the original and validation cohorts. According to the authors, the approach could potentially be generalized to other disease states and immunological phenotypes. About 15 rarely observed V segments, including chromosome 9 orphons, were excluded from the earlier analysis of several hundred of the donors because counts were too low. HLA typing was unavailable for some donors at each locus, so association tests used only the typed subset. At a false discovery rate of 0.05, a later analysis linked fewer than 20,000 TCR beta sequences to specific HLA alleles.

The CDR3, from cysteine to phenylalanine, totals 11 residues. This entry keeps only the CDR3 DNA: 33 bases, framed from base 1. CDR1 and CDR2, per the germline V gene, are ENHRY and SYGVKD. V loses 8 bases of germline sequence and J loses 6 bases, and the interval between the two ends is 10 bases. Regarding this clone: The specificity of this receptor is unknown. Per-base quality was not reported, and no clone a single base away is much larger than it.

The protocol used for the library was the immunoSEQ multiplex PCR assay. For the multiplex PCR, a mixture combining 60 forward primers for TCR Vbeta segments and 13 reverse primers for TCR Jbeta segments was used. A multiplex PCR assay on genomic DNA amplified the CDR3 region of rearranged TCR beta genes. The amplified TCR beta libraries were sequenced on the Illumina HiSeq System as 87-base-pair reads. The authors processed their data as follows. Across the 666 repertoires, a later analysis counted some 80 million unique TCR beta chains, 8.5 million to 12 million of which were shared by at least two donors. To remove PCR and sequencing errors, raw reads were error-corrected and collapsed into unique sequences using a nearest-neighbor algorithm that merged closely related sequences. To assign V, D and J gene segments, CDR3 sequences were aligned to IMGT reference sequences. Each retained sequence needed at least a six-nucleotide match to both a V gene segment and a J gene segment. A rearrangement was called productive if the CDR3 had no stop codons and remained in frame with V and J, and every other rearrangement was called non-productive. Following IMGT convention, CDR3 was defined as the stretch from the second conserved V-encoded cysteine up to the conserved J-encoded phenylalanine. Sequences without an unambiguous match to a single V gene segment were excluded from the earlier analysis of about 600 of the donors. An earlier analysis of some 610 of the donors called V segments functional above 56.7% productive rearrangements and segregating when the between-donor standard deviation exceeded 5%. A statistical classification framework was built for diagnosing cytomegalovirus status from the catalog of TCR beta chain sequences. A later analysis assigned V and J genes by comparing TCR nucleotide sequences with IMGT/GENE-DB human TR gene sequences. A later analysis assigned CDR3 sequences and most-parsimonious VDJ recombination scenarios with the TCRdist pipeline. In a later analysis, every TCR beta chain was defined by the combination of its CDR3 amino acid sequence and its V-gene family, and reads without a unique V-gene family were dropped. To address suspected cross-contamination and a sequencing artifact, a later analysis removed some 620 highly shared, low-generation-probability nucleotide sequences. In a later analysis, a clonal expansion index was calculated for each public chain from normalized within-repertoire ranks of inferred template counts. A later analysis computed generation probabilities with a VDJ recombination model fitted to out-of-frame rearrangements, and checked the results against IGoR. Hypergeometric tests were used in a later analysis to score TCR-TCR, TCR-HLA and TCR-CMV co-occurrence, with a repertoire-size bias correction applied to the TCR pairs. False discovery rates were estimated in a later analysis by permuting HLA or CMV assignments 20 times. In a later analysis, co-occurring TCRs were grouped with DBSCAN, and TCRdist sequence similarity was added when clustering was performed within HLA-allele-positive subsets. Repertoires with fewer than 30,000 or more than 120,000 public chains were left out of co-occurrence clustering, as were a handful of repertoires with anomalous nucleotide sharing. Entries here come from immuneACCESS through TCRdb and include only in-frame sequences with V and J called. Some clones fail to appear in such tables; in the studies checked, an unresolved V gene covers under half of the shortfall, and the cause of the remainder is unknown. V and J calls and clone size come straight from that table; D and trimming were deduced from the DNA. Across this sample there are approximately 150,000 clones, with roughly 81% seen only once. The biggest ten clones account for around 4.8% of the sample.

In total, over 600 healthy bone marrow donors made up the cohort. At the time of sampling, every cohort member was nominally healthy, though immune exposures that went unrecorded were likely present. The donor was CMV seropositive and belonged to the group of more than 250 seropositive cohort members. Every donor gave a peripheral blood sample, and the peripheral blood mononuclear cells from that sample were used for TCR beta sequencing. Genomic DNA was extracted from the blood cell samples with the Qiagen DNeasy Blood Extraction Kit. The sequencing input was PBMCs. The receptor was derived from a girl aged 5-17 years in good health and CMV-seropositive. This chain joins TRBV10-3 to TRBJ1-2; tentative D gene TRBD1, with 5 bases matching. The DNA sequence reads TGTGCCATCCGACAGTTGGATGGCTACACCTTC. Translation gives CAIRQLDGYTF.